This TCR beta chain originates from a study of cytomegalovirus exposure and HLA in healthy donors. Study findings and constraints: Association of a missense DCLRE1C variant with TCR beta V- and J-gene trimming was reported in a later analysis. For most subjects, TCR beta sequences were reported to predict HLA-A and HLA-B alleles with accuracy. An observed cluster of highly shared sequence variants was recorded as a likely sequencing artifact.

Primers for the PCR totalled 60 Vbeta and 13 Jbeta. Profiling relied on immunoSEQ multiplex PCR, and the TCRdb table lists in-frame clones only, not all of them. The sample includes more than 150,000 clones, about 81% of them seen just once. Comments on this clone: The antigen remains unidentified.

The receptor comes from a woman under 30 in good health and CMV-seronegative. The sample taken for sequencing was PBMCs.

DNA of the CDR3: TGTGCCAGCACCCCACAAGGGGCGAACACTGAAGCTTTCTTT. Translated, it gives CASTPQGANTEAFF. The V call is TRBV2, the J call TRBJ1-1, with D maybe TRBD1 (5 bases). This CDR3 contains 14 residues. Germline CDR1 SNHLY, CDR2 FYNNEI. V lost 7 bases, J lost 1 base, and 13 bases lay in between.